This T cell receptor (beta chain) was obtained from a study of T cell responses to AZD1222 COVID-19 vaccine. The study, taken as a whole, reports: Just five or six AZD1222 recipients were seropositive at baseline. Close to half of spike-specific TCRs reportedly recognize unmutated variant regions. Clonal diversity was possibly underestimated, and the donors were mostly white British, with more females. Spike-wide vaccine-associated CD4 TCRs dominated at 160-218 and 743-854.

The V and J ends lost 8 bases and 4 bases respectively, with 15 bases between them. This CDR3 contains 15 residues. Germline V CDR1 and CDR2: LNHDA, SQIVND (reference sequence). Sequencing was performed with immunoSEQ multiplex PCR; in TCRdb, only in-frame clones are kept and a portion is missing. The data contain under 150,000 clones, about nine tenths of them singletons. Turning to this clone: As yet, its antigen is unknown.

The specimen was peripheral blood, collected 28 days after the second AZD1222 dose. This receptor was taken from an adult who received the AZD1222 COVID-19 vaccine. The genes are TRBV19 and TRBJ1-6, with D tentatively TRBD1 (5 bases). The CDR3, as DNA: TGTGCCAGTTCCTGGGTAGGACAATATAATTCACCCCTCCACTTT. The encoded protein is CASSWVGQYNSPLHF.